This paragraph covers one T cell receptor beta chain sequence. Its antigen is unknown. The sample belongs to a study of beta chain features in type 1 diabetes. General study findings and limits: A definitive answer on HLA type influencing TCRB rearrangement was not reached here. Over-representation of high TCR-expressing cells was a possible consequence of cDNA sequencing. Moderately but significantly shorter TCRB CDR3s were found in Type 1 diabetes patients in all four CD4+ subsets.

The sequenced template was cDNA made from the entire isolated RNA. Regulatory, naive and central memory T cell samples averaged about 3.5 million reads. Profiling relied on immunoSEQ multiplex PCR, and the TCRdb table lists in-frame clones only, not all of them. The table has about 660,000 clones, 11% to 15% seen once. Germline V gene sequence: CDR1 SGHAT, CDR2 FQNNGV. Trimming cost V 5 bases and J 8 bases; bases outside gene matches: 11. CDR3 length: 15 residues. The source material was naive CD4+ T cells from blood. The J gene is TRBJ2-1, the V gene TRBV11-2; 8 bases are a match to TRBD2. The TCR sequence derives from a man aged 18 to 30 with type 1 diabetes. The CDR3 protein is CASSPRLARGDEQFF. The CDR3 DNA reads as TGTGCCAGCAGCCCCCGACTAGCGCGGGGTGATGAGCAGTTCTTC.